The clone carrying this T cell receptor (beta chain) was observed at least ten times. The source of the sample is a study of T cells in Graves' hyperthyroidism and ophthalmopathy. About the research overall: Sampling of peripheral blood happened at initial diagnosis, prior to any treatment.

RNA transcripts gave rise to amplified TCR beta CDR3 regions. The primer set for the first-round RT-PCR of the TCR CDR3 was HTBI. MiXCR was run by TCRdb on the multiplex PCR reads, yielding one entry per CDR3 protein. This table has some 650,000 distinct CDR3 sequences, more than 15% appearing once. PBMCs were collected from an approximately 10 ml volume of fresh peripheral blood. Germline V lookup: CDR1 SGHVS, CDR2 FQNEAQ. This CDR3 region has 17 residues. V was pared by 5 bases and J by 2 bases, with 18 bases between. Sequencing input: blood. This receptor was obtained from a woman between 35 and 50 years old with Graves' ophthalmopathy. The rearrangement links TRBV7-8 to TRBJ2-2, with D possibly TRBD1 on 5 matching bases. The DNA of the CDR3 is TGTGCCAGCAGCAGACAGTGGGTCCCGCAAAACACCGGGGAGCTGTTTTTT. Its translation is CASSRQWVPQNTGELFF.